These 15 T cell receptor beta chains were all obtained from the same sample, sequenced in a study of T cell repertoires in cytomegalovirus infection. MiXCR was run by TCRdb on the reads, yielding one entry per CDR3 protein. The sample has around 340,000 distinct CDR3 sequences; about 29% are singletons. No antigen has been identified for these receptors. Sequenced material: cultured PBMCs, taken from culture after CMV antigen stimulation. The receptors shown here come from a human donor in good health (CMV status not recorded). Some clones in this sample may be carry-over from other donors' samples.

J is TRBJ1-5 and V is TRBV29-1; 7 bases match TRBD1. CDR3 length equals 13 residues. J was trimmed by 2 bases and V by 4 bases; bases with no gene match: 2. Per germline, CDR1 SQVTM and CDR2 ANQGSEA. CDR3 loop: CSVGGTGNQPQHF. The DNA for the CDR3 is TGCAGCGTTGGGGGGACAGGCAATCAGCCCCAGCATTTT.

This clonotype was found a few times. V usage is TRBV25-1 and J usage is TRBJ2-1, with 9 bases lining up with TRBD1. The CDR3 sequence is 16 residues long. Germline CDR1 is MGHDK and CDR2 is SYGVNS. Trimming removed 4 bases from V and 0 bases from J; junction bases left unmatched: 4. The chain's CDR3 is CASSADRGISYNEQFF. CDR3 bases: TGTGCCAGCAGTGCCGACAGGGGGATCTCCTACAATGAGCAGTTCTTC.

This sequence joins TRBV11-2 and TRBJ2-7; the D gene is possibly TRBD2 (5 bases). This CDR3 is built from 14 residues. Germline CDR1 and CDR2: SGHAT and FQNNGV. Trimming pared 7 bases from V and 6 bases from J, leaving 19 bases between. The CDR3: CASTPGGGSTEQYF. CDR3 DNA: TGTGCCAGCACCCCCGGCGGCGGGTCTACCGAGCAGTACTTC.

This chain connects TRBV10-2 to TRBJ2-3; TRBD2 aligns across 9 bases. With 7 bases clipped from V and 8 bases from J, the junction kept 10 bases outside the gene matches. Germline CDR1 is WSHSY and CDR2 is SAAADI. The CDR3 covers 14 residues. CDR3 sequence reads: CASKASGTQGTQYF. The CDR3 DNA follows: TGCGCCAGCAAAGCTAGCGGGACCCAGGGTACGCAGTATTTT.

In DNA form, the CDR3 reads TGTGCCAGCAGACTAAGGGGTTATGGCTACACCTTC. As protein: CASRLRGYGYTF. V is TRBV7-6 and J is TRBJ1-2; D may be TRBD1 (5 bases). V shed 6 bases and J shed 5 bases, with 10 bases lying between them. Germline V gene lookup returns CDR1 SGHVS and CDR2 FNYEAQ. The CDR3 has 12 amino acids.

The DNA of the CDR3 is TGTGCTAGTGGTTTGGCCTTACCAGGCTTCTCTGGAAACACCATATATTTT. It yields the protein CASGLALPGFSGNTIYF. This chain uses TRBV12-5 with TRBJ1-3, with D unresolved. From germline, CDR1 is LGHNT and CDR2 FRNRAP. CDR3 length: 17 residues. Trimming took 1 base from V and 0 from J, leaving 13 bases between them. Looking up the rest from reference TRBV12-5 and TRBJ1-3 gives the full variable domain: DARVTQTPRHKVTEMGQEVTMRCQPILGHNTVFWYRQTMMQGLELLAYFRNRAPLDDSGMPKDRFSAEMPDATLATLKIQPSEPRDSAVYFCASGLALPGFSGNTIYFGEGSWLTVV.

The CDR3 nucleotides read TGTGCCAGCAGTTACGCGGGGGTTGGCTACACCTTC. Amino acids: CASSYAGVGYTF. The chain is built from TRBV6-6 and TRBJ1-2; TRBD1 might be the D (5 bases). Deletions cut 2 bases from V and 7 bases from J, with 8 bases between. Germline assignment: CDR1 MNHNY and CDR2 SVGAGI (reference sequence). The CDR3 runs 12 residues.

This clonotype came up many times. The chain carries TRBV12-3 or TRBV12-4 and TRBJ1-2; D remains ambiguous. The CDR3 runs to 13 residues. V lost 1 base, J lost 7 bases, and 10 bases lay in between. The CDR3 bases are TGTGCCAGCAGTTTAGAGGTTCGGCGTGGCTACACCTTC. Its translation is CASSLEVRRGYTF.

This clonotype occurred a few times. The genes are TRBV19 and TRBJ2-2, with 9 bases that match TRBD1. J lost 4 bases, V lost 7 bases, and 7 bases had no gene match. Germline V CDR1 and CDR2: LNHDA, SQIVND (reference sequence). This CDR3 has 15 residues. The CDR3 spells CASTQDRGRTGELFF. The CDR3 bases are TGTGCCAGTACCCAGGACAGGGGTCGCACCGGGGAGCTGTTTTTT. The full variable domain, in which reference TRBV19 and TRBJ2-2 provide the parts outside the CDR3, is DGGITQSPKYLFRKEGQNVTLSCEQNLNHDAMYWYRQDPGQGLRLIYYSQIVNDFQKGDIAEGYSVSREKKESFPLTVTSAQKNPTAFYLCASTQDRGRTGELFFGEGSRLTVL.

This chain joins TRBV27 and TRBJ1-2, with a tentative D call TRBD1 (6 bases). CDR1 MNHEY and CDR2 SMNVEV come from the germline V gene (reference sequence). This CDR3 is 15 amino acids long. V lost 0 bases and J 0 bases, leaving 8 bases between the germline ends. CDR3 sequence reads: CASSLSTGANYGYTF. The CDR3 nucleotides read TGTGCCAGCAGTTTATCGACAGGAGCTAACTATGGCTACACCTTC.

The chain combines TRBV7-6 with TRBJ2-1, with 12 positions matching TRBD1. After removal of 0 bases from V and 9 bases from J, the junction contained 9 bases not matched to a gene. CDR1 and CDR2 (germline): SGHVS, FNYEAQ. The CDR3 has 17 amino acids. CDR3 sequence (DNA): TGTGCCAGCAGCTTAGCGGGGGGACAGGGGGCGGTCGGTGAGCAGTTCTTC. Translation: CASSLAGGQGAVGEQFF.

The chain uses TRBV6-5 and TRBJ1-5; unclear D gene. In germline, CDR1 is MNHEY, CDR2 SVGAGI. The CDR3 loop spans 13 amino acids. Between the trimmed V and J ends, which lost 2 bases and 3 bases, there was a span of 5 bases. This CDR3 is CASSYDHNQPQHF. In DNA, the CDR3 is TGTGCCAGCAGTTACGATCACAATCAGCCCCAGCATTTT.

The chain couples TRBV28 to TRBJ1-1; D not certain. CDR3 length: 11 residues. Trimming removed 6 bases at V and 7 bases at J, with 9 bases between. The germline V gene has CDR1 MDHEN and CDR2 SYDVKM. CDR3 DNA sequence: TGTGCCAGCAGGGGAGTGGGTGAAGCTTTCTTT. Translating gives CASRGVGEAFF.

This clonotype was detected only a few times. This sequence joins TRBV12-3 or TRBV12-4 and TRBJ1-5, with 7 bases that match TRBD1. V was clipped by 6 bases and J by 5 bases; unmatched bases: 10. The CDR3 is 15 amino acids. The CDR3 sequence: CASSYDRVGHQPQHF. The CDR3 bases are TGTGCCAGCAGCTACGACAGGGTAGGCCATCAGCCCCAGCATTTT.

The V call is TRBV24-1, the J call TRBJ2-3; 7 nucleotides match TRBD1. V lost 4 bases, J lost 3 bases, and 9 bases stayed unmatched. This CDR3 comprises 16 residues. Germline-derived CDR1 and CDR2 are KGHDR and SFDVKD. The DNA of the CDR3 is TGTGCCACCAGTGACCCGGACAGGTCGGCGACAGATACGCAGTATTTT. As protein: CATSDPDRSATDTQYF.